This is a list of T cell receptor beta chains from one sample in a study of shared T cell receptors in the human thymus. Only in-frame clones appear in the TCRdb table, and some are missing; sequencing was by immunoSEQ multiplex PCR. The table has 500,000 to 550,000 clones, around three quarters seen once. This sample also appeared in a second study, on human thymus T cells.

Sequencing input: thymocytes. These receptors all stem from a boy in the first two years of life with a congenital heart defect. Each CDR3 is given with its conserved first and last residue. The D gene is left open where the match is weak. Only part of the rows carry a size: once, few, many, or a class if the clone is expanded.

CDR3nt: TGTGCCAGCAGTGACAGGACAGGGGGCGGTGGCTACACCTTC; CDR3aa: CASSDRTGGGGYTF; d_gene: TRBD1; v_gene: TRBV25-1; j_gene: TRBJ1-2; abundance: NA
CDR3nt: TGTGCCAGCAGCTCTCTGGGCCATACCGGGGAGCTGTTTTTT; CDR3aa: CASSSLGHTGELFF; d_gene: NA; v_gene: TRBV5-6; j_gene: TRBJ2-2; abundance: NA
CDR3nt: TGTGCCAGCAGTTGGAGACAGGGGCCCTATGGCTACACCTTC; CDR3aa: CASSWRQGPYGYTF; d_gene: TRBD1; v_gene: TRBV27; j_gene: TRBJ1-2; abundance: NA
CDR3nt: TGTGCCAGCAGCTTACCCCCGGGACTCCCCTTACGTCTCGAGCAGTACTTC; CDR3aa: CASSLPPGLPLRLEQYF; d_gene: NA; v_gene: TRBV7-9; j_gene: TRBJ2-7; abundance: NA
CDR3nt: TGTGCCAGCAGTACAGACAGGGACGAAAAACTGTTTTTT; CDR3aa: CASSTDRDEKLFF; d_gene: TRBD1; v_gene: TRBV2; j_gene: TRBJ1-4; abundance: NA
CDR3nt: TGTGCCAGCAGCGCGGGACTAGCGGACCACAATGAGCAGTTCTTC; CDR3aa: CASSAGLADHNEQFF; d_gene: TRBD2; v_gene: TRBV11-1; j_gene: TRBJ2-1; abundance: NA
CDR3nt: TGTGCCAGCAGGAGTCGCGGGACAGGGCAGAGTCTACCCTTCTACACTGAAGCTTTCTTT; CDR3aa: CASRSRGTGQSLPFYTEAFF; d_gene: TRBD1; v_gene: TRBV27; j_gene: TRBJ1-1; abundance: NA
CDR3nt: TGTGCCAGCAGCTCCGCGGCGGGTCATGGAAACACCATATATTTT; CDR3aa: CASSSAAGHGNTIYF; d_gene: NA; v_gene: TRBV11-3; j_gene: TRBJ1-3; abundance: NA
CDR3nt: TGTGCCAGCAGTCGTACTAGCGGGAGAAGCACAGATACGCAGTATTTT; CDR3aa: CASSRTSGRSTDTQYF; d_gene: TRBD2; v_gene: TRBV27; j_gene: TRBJ2-3; abundance: few
CDR3nt: TGTGCCAGCAGCCAGGGGGAAGAGACCCAGTACTTC; CDR3aa: CASSQGEETQYF; d_gene: TRBD1; v_gene: TRBV5-4; j_gene: TRBJ2-5; abundance: NA
CDR3nt: TGCAGCGTTGAAGATCGAGAGCCTCTCCACAATGAGCAGTTCTTC; CDR3aa: CSVEDREPLHNEQFF; d_gene: NA; v_gene: TRBV29-1; j_gene: TRBJ2-1; abundance: NA
CDR3nt: TGCGCCAGCAGCCAAGATCCAGGACTAGCGAACAACACCGGGGAGCTGTTTTTT; CDR3aa: CASSQDPGLANNTGELFF; d_gene: TRBD2; v_gene: TRBV4-3; j_gene: TRBJ2-2; abundance: NA
CDR3nt: TGTGCCTATCGGACAGCTTACCAAGAGACCCAGTACTTC; CDR3aa: CAYRTAYQETQYF; d_gene: NA; v_gene: TRBV30; j_gene: TRBJ2-5; abundance: NA
CDR3nt: TGTGCCAGCAGCTTGGACAAGGCTAGCGGGTGGGTTACATCTGAGCAGTTCTTC; CDR3aa: CASSLDKASGWVTSEQFF; d_gene: TRBD2; v_gene: TRBV7-9; j_gene: TRBJ2-1; abundance: NA
CDR3nt: TGTGCCAGCAGTGGGGACTTGTACTACGAGCAGTACTTC; CDR3aa: CASSGDLYYEQYF; d_gene: NA; v_gene: TRBV25-1; j_gene: TRBJ2-7; abundance: few
CDR3nt: TGTGCCTGGACCCGAGGACGGTGGCAGGGGGCCCCCCCCTCCTACGAGCAGTACTTC; CDR3aa: CAWTRGRWQGAPPSYEQYF; d_gene: TRBD1; v_gene: TRBV30; j_gene: TRBJ2-7; abundance: NA
CDR3nt: TGTGCCAGCAGTGAGGATCTAGCTCCGCCCGGGAGGGAGCAGTACTTC; CDR3aa: CASSEDLAPPGREQYF; d_gene: TRBD2; v_gene: TRBV2; j_gene: TRBJ2-7; abundance: NA
CDR3nt: TGTGCCAGTAGTATCAGGTTTAGGGGGACTAAAGGATACGAGCAGTACTTC; CDR3aa: CASSIRFRGTKGYEQYF; d_gene: NA; v_gene: TRBV19; j_gene: TRBJ2-7; abundance: NA
CDR3nt: TGCGCCAGCAGCCACCCCCGGGGGGGGGAGCAGTACTTC; CDR3aa: CASSHPRGGEQYF; d_gene: TRBD2; v_gene: TRBV4-3; j_gene: TRBJ2-7; abundance: NA
CDR3nt: TGTGCCAGCAGTGGTGAGGTCCGGCATGAAAAACTGTTTTTT; CDR3aa: CASSGEVRHEKLFF; d_gene: NA; v_gene: TRBV25-1; j_gene: TRBJ1-4; abundance: few
CDR3nt: TGTGCCACCCGGTCGCTAGCGGGAGGGCCCGGGGAGCTGTTTTTT; CDR3aa: CATRSLAGGPGELFF; d_gene: TRBD2; v_gene: TRBV6-4; j_gene: TRBJ2-2; abundance: once
CDR3nt: TGTGCCATCAGCGCAGGACTGGACAGGGCATACGCAGATACGCAGTATTTT; CDR3aa: CAISAGLDRAYADTQYF; d_gene: TRBD1; v_gene: TRBV10-3; j_gene: TRBJ2-3; abundance: NA
CDR3nt: TGTGCCAGCAGCCGGATGGGCGAGACCCAGTACTTC; CDR3aa: CASSRMGETQYF; d_gene: NA; v_gene: TRBV25-1; j_gene: TRBJ2-5; abundance: once
CDR3nt: TGTGCCAGCAGACCGACTAGCGGGAGCCACGAGCAGTACTTC; CDR3aa: CASRPTSGSHEQYF; d_gene: TRBD2; v_gene: TRBV6-4; j_gene: TRBJ2-7; abundance: NA
CDR3nt: TGTGCCAGCAGTTTATCCTATGACAGGGGACTGTATGGCTACACCTTC; CDR3aa: CASSLSYDRGLYGYTF; d_gene: TRBD1; v_gene: TRBV27; j_gene: TRBJ1-2; abundance: few
CDR3nt: TGTGCTAGTGGTTTGGGGATCGGGGAGACCCAGTACTTC; CDR3aa: CASGLGIGETQYF; d_gene: NA; v_gene: TRBV12-5; j_gene: TRBJ2-5; abundance: NA
CDR3nt: TGTGCCAGCAGTAGGGAGGAGGGAGAGACCCAGTACTTC; CDR3aa: CASSREEGETQYF; d_gene: NA; v_gene: TRBV27; j_gene: TRBJ2-5; abundance: NA
CDR3nt: TGTGCCAGCAGCTCCGGACAGAGGGGTGAGCAGTTCTTC; CDR3aa: CASSSGQRGEQFF; d_gene: NA; v_gene: TRBV7-6; j_gene: TRBJ2-1; abundance: NA
CDR3nt: TGCAGCGTTAAAACCCCTAGGAAACAAGAGACCCAGTACTTC; CDR3aa: CSVKTPRKQETQYF; d_gene: NA; v_gene: TRBV29-1; j_gene: TRBJ2-5; abundance: NA
CDR3nt: TGTGCCAGCAGTCTAACAACCGGACTAGCGGGAAGGACCAATGAGCAGTTCTTC; CDR3aa: CASSLTTGLAGRTNEQFF; d_gene: TRBD2; v_gene: TRBV28; j_gene: TRBJ2-1; abundance: NA
CDR3nt: TGCAGCGTTGAAATCCAGGAAGGGGGCCGGACTGAAGCTTTCTTT; CDR3aa: CSVEIQEGGRTEAFF; d_gene: TRBD1; v_gene: TRBV29-1; j_gene: TRBJ1-1; abundance: once
CDR3nt: TGTGCCAGCAGTGATTTGAGGGGGGCCAAAAACATTCAGTACTTC; CDR3aa: CASSDLRGAKNIQYF; d_gene: NA; v_gene: TRBV2; j_gene: TRBJ2-4; abundance: once
CDR3nt: TGTGCCAGCAGTACCACGAGTGAGGGCGCAGATACGCAGTATTTT; CDR3aa: CASSTTSEGADTQYF; d_gene: NA; v_gene: TRBV6-5; j_gene: TRBJ2-3; abundance: once
CDR3nt: TGCGCCAGCACCCTAACGGGGGATGGTGAGCAGTTCTTC; CDR3aa: CASTLTGDGEQFF; d_gene: NA; v_gene: TRBV5-1; j_gene: TRBJ2-1; abundance: NA
CDR3nt: TGCGCCAGCAGCTCCGCGGCCACAGGGTCCTCTGGGGCCAACGTCCTGACTTTC; CDR3aa: CASSSAATGSSGANVLTF; d_gene: NA; v_gene: TRBV5-1; j_gene: TRBJ2-6; abundance: NA
CDR3nt: TGCGCCAGCAGTCAGGTCGGAGCCACAGATACGCAGTATTTT; CDR3aa: CASSQVGATDTQYF; d_gene: NA; v_gene: TRBV23-1; j_gene: TRBJ2-3; abundance: NA
CDR3nt: TGTGCCAGCACCAAACGGGGGGAGAACACCGGGGAGCTGTTTTTT; CDR3aa: CASTKRGENTGELFF; d_gene: TRBD2; v_gene: TRBV28; j_gene: TRBJ2-2; abundance: NA
CDR3nt: TGTGCCAGCACCCGGGACAGGTCGGGGGAGCAGTACTTC; CDR3aa: CASTRDRSGEQYF; d_gene: TRBD1; v_gene: TRBV28; j_gene: TRBJ2-7; abundance: NA
CDR3nt: TGTGCCAGCAGCCAAGCCCCCCCAGGGGTTATAGCCAAAAACATTCAGTACTTC; CDR3aa: CASSQAPPGVIAKNIQYF; d_gene: NA; v_gene: TRBV4-2; j_gene: TRBJ2-4; abundance: NA
CDR3nt: TGTGCCATCGCCCCAGGGGCCTACGAGCAGTACTTC; CDR3aa: CAIAPGAYEQYF; d_gene: NA; v_gene: TRBV10-3; j_gene: TRBJ2-7; abundance: NA
CDR3nt: TGTGCCAGCAGCTTAGAACCCCTAGCGGGAGTATCCGAGCAGTACTTC; CDR3aa: CASSLEPLAGVSEQYF; d_gene: TRBD2; v_gene: TRBV11-2; j_gene: TRBJ2-7; abundance: once
CDR3nt: TGTGCCAGCTCACCACGATCGAGTGAAGGGACTAGCGCTACCTTAGATCCTACGTACGAGCAGTACTTC; CDR3aa: CASSPRSSEGTSATLDPTYEQYF; d_gene: TRBD2; v_gene: TRBV18; j_gene: TRBJ2-7; abundance: few
CDR3nt: TGTGCCAGCAGTGCGGCAGGCTCTGGAAACACCATATATTTT; CDR3aa: CASSAAGSGNTIYF; d_gene: NA; v_gene: TRBV6-1; j_gene: TRBJ1-3; abundance: few
CDR3nt: TGTGCCAGCAGACTCGGACAGAGAGAGAACACTGAAGCTTTCTTT; CDR3aa: CASRLGQRENTEAFF; d_gene: NA; v_gene: TRBV2; j_gene: TRBJ1-1; abundance: NA
CDR3nt: TGCGCCAGCAGCCAAGTCCGGGACAGGGCTTACAATGAGCAGTTCTTC; CDR3aa: CASSQVRDRAYNEQFF; d_gene: TRBD1; v_gene: TRBV4-3; j_gene: TRBJ2-1; abundance: once
CDR3nt: TGTGCCATCAGTGAGTCTAGCGGGAGGACAAAAAGCTCCTACAATGAGCAGTTCTTC; CDR3aa: CAISESSGRTKSSYNEQFF; d_gene: TRBD2; v_gene: TRBV10-3; j_gene: TRBJ2-1; abundance: NA
CDR3nt: TGTGCCATCAGTGCCGCAGGGGGCACTGAAAAACTGTTTTTT; CDR3aa: CAISAAGGTEKLFF; d_gene: TRBD1; v_gene: TRBV10-3; j_gene: TRBJ1-4; abundance: NA
CDR3nt: TGTGCCAGCAGCGGGCGGGGAGAGACCCAGTACTTC; CDR3aa: CASSGRGETQYF; d_gene: NA; v_gene: TRBV7-2; j_gene: TRBJ2-5; abundance: NA
CDR3nt: TGTGCCAGCAGCAAGCCCCCCTGGTCCTACGAGCAGTACTTC; CDR3aa: CASSKPPWSYEQYF; d_gene: NA; v_gene: TRBV28; j_gene: TRBJ2-7; abundance: NA
CDR3nt: TGTGCCAGCAGCTTAGAAGGTTCGGACTCCCCCCACGAGCAGTACTTC; CDR3aa: CASSLEGSDSPHEQYF; d_gene: NA; v_gene: TRBV7-9; j_gene: TRBJ2-7; abundance: NA
CDR3nt: TGTGCCAGCAAGGGCGGGACAGGTGGGGAAAAACTGTTTTTT; CDR3aa: CASKGGTGGEKLFF; d_gene: TRBD1; v_gene: TRBV2; j_gene: TRBJ1-4; abundance: NA
CDR3nt: TGCACAGGCACGGGACTAGCGGCAAGCACAGATACGCAGTATTTT; CDR3aa: CTGTGLAASTDTQYF; d_gene: TRBD2; v_gene: TRBV29-1; j_gene: TRBJ2-3; abundance: NA
CDR3nt: TGTGCCAGCAGCGTCAAACAGGGACCGAACACTGAAGCTTTCTTT; CDR3aa: CASSVKQGPNTEAFF; d_gene: NA; v_gene: TRBV5-4; j_gene: TRBJ1-1; abundance: few